Sequencing of this T cell receptor beta chain was carried out in a study of blood T cell repertoires in COVID-19. Study in general: The cDNA or gDNA used as material had been derived from T cells, B-cell-depleted T cells, or PBMCs.

J lost 3 bases, V lost 2 bases, and 5 bases had no gene match. Looked up from germline, CDR1 is LGHDT and CDR2 is YNNKEL (reference sequence). This CDR3 comprises 16 residues. Authors' processing steps: The assay estimated nucleated cells by amplifying reference gene primers. Measured with immunoSEQ multiplex PCR; TCRdb has only the in-frame clones, and not every one. V and J calls and clone size are as listed in that table; D and trimming were resolved from the DNA. The table lists some 300,000 clones, roughly 89% of them singletons. Ages ranged from about 18 to 89 years, with residence in about 24 US areas.

The sequenced sample consisted of PBMCs or T cells enriched from blood (not recorded which). The source of this sequence is a woman aged 40 to 50 who had recovered from COVID-19. The gene calls are TRBV3-1 (or the pseudogene TRBV3-2) and TRBJ2-3, with TRBD2 matching over 10 bases. The CDR3 DNA reads TGTGCCAGCAGCCAACTAGCGGGAGTAAGGACAGATACGCAGTATTTT. It yields the protein CASSQLAGVRTDTQYF.